The 9 T cell receptor beta chains below were found in one sample sequenced in a study of blood T cell repertoires in COVID-19. Only in-frame clones appear in the TCRdb table, and some are missing; sequencing was by immunoSEQ multiplex PCR. Of around 250,000 clones in the sample, approximately 85% were seen once. Sequencing was performed on peripheral blood. Receptors were obtained from a man older than 75 with acute or convalescent COVID-19.

The rearrangement joins TRBV25-1 to TRBJ1-3, with D tentatively TRBD1 (5 bases). CDR1 and CDR2 from the germline V gene are MGHDK and SYGVNS. Trimming removed 1 base at V and 1 base at J, with 14 bases between. CDR3 length: 17 amino acids. In nucleotides, the CDR3 is TGTGCCAGCAGTGAATCCTTCGGGGGAATGTCTGGAAACACCATATATTTT. This gives the protein CASSESFGGMSGNTIYF.

J is TRBJ1-5 and V is TRBV27; D is possibly TRBD1 (6 bases). Trimming removed 5 bases at V and 7 bases at J, with 15 bases between. The CDR3 runs to 14 residues. Germline V CDR1 and CDR2: MNHEY, SMNVEV (reference sequence). The CDR3 coding sequence is TGTGCCAGCAGTCCGGGCCCGGGGGGCCAGCCCCAGCATTTT. It is translated as CASSPGPGGQPQHF.

The chain links TRBV4-1 to TRBJ2-7; D not certain. This CDR3 has 16 amino acids. The ends were cut back, 1 base at V and 1 base at J, with 14 bases in the middle. Germline lookup yields CDR1 MGHRA and CDR2 YSYEKL. The CDR3 reads CASSQGDSRSSYEQYF. The CDR3 DNA is TGCGCCAGCAGCCAAGGAGACTCCCGATCTTCCTACGAGCAGTACTTC.

This rearrangement joins TRBV5-5 to TRBJ1-5; tentative D call: TRBD1 (6 bases). This CDR3 has 16 amino acids. Trimming took off 4 bases at V and 4 bases at J, with 18 bases between the two ends. Per germline, CDR1 SGHKS and CDR2 YYEKEE (reference sequence). The CDR3 DNA follows: TGTGCCAGCAGCACAGGCGGGGGGCCTTTGAATCAGCCCCAGCATTTT. Translated: CASSTGGGPLNQPQHF.

The chain carries TRBV18 and TRBJ2-3; a possible D gene is TRBD2 (6 bases). This CDR3 has 17 amino acids. The ends were cut back, 2 bases at V and 4 bases at J, with 19 bases in the middle. Germline values: CDR1 KGHSH, CDR2 LQKENI. CDR3 nucleotide sequence: TGTGCCAGCTCACCAAGGCAGGGAGGTAACAGGCCAGATACGCAGTATTTT. This sequence encodes CASSPRQGGNRPDTQYF.

V gene TRBV7-9 combines with J gene TRBJ2-2, with D maybe TRBD2 (5 bases). Trimming pared 5 bases from V and 6 bases from J, leaving 13 bases between. CDR1 SEHNR and CDR2 FQNEAQ come from the germline V gene (reference sequence). The CDR3 spans 14 residues. CDR3 coding DNA: TGTGCCAGCAGCCTTGACGGGGTGGCCGGGGAGCTGTTTTTT. Its protein is CASSLDGVAGELFF.

Worth noting for this clone: This sample also contains other DNA sequences that code for the same CDR3. The rearrangement joins TRBV25-1 to TRBJ1-1; a weak D match, TRBD1 (5 bases). The germline gives CDR1 MGHDK, CDR2 SYGVNS. V was cut by 3 bases and J by 5 bases, with 7 bases left in between. This CDR3 is built from 12 residues. This CDR3 is CASSEGGTEAFF. In DNA form, the CDR3 reads TGTGCCAGCAGTGAGGGGGGTACTGAAGCTTTCTTT.

The chain has TRBV28 and TRBJ1-6, with a weak D call TRBD1 (5 bases). The length of the CDR3 is 11 residues. Germline V gene lookup returns CDR1 MDHEN and CDR2 SYDVKM. Trimming cost V 11 bases and J 8 bases, with 10 bases left between them. CDR3 in DNA: TGTGCCTGCGGGACCCATTCACCCCTCCACTTT. Its protein product is CACGTHSPLHF.

The count of this clone is one. This chain uses TRBV7-3 with TRBJ2-1; 8 nucleotides agree with TRBD2. CDR1 and CDR2 (germline): SGHTA, FQGTGA. This CDR3 comprises 17 residues. Germline trimming cut 5 bases from V and 8 bases from J; bases unmatched to any gene: 17. In nucleotides, the CDR3 is TGTGCCAGCAGCCGAACCGGGGGACTAGTAAACGACGATGAGCAGTTCTTC. This codes for CASSRTGGLVNDDEQFF.